This TCR beta chain was found in a study of T cell responses to AZD1222 COVID-19 vaccine. General study results and limits: White British people made up most donors, females outnumbered males, and clonal diversity was possibly underestimated.

Method: immunoSEQ multiplex PCR; TCRdb's copy keeps in-frame clones and lacks some. The table includes around 140,000 clones, approximately 83% detected once. In regard to this clone: Its antigen is currently unknown.

Per the germline V gene, CDR1 is LGHDT and CDR2 is YNNKEL (reference sequence). This CDR3 comprises 14 residues. Trimming took 3 bases from V and 4 from J, leaving 12 bases between them. The specimen comprised peripheral blood, sampled on day 0 of AZD1222 vaccination. This TCR derives from an adult in good health. This sequence joins TRBV3-1 (or the pseudogene TRBV3-2) and TRBJ1-2; possibly TRBD1 for D (6 bases). The CDR3 loop reads CASSQGATSYGYTF. CDR3 bases: TGTGCCAGCAGCCAGGGGGCAACCTCCTATGGCTACACCTTC.